The 27 T cell receptor beta chains listed next were all sequenced from one sample in a study of cytomegalovirus exposure and HLA in healthy donors. The PCR employed 60 Vbeta primers together with 13 Jbeta primers. Repertoires were generated with immunoSEQ multiplex PCR, while TCRdb's copy carries only in-frame clones and drops some. This table holds some 31,000 clones. What was sequenced was PBMCs. Receptor source: a woman aged 40 to 50 in good health and CMV-seropositive.

The chain joins TRBV9 to TRBJ2-3; a possible D gene is TRBD2 (5 bases). This CDR3 is built from 15 residues. V was trimmed by 0 bases and J by 2 bases, leaving 10 bases between them. Germline V gene data show CDR1 as SGDLS and CDR2 as YYNGEE. The CDR3 sequence is CASSVGELNTDTQYF. The DNA of the CDR3 is TGTGCCAGCAGCGTAGGGGAGTTAAACACAGATACGCAGTATTTT.

The chain employs TRBV6-1 and TRBJ2-1; 7 bases agree with TRBD1. The CDR3 runs to 14 residues. Trimming at V came to 2 bases and at J to 5 bases, leaving 3 bases not matched to a gene. CDR1 is MNHNS, CDR2 SASEGT, per germline. The CDR3 DNA reads TGTGCCAGCAGTGAAAGGGGACAGAACAATGAGCAGTTCTTC. It translates to CASSERGQNNEQFF.

The gene calls are TRBV18 and TRBJ1-2; D is perhaps TRBD1 (6 bases). Per germline, CDR1 KGHSH and CDR2 LQKENI. V dropped 5 bases and J dropped 6 bases, with 13 bases sitting between them. The CDR3 consists of 13 residues. The CDR3 spells CASSEQGWDGYTF. The DNA for the CDR3 is TGTGCCAGCTCAGAACAGGGTTGGGATGGCTACACCTTC.

The chain couples TRBV6-1 to TRBJ1-1; TRBD1 is a possible D gene (5 bases). CDR1 and CDR2 from the germline V gene are MNHNS and SASEGT. V lost 8 bases and J lost 2, with 12 bases in between. This CDR3 comprises 13 residues. CDR3 residues: CASRTHQNTEAFF. The CDR3 bases are TGTGCCAGCCGGACACATCAAAACACTGAAGCTTTCTTT.

This chain connects TRBV30 to TRBJ1-4; weak D call: TRBD1 (6 bases). The germline gives CDR1 GTSNPN, CDR2 SVGIG (reference sequence). Trimming removed 2 bases from V and 7 bases from J, with 11 bases in between. This CDR3 region has 13 residues. The CDR3 loop reads CAWSPDSGEKLFF. In DNA, the CDR3 is TGTGCCTGGAGTCCGGACAGCGGTGAAAAACTGTTTTTT.

The chain links TRBV12-1 to TRBJ2-7; the DNA was not compared with TRBD2, the D call given in the table. TRBV12-1 is listed as a pseudogene. The CDR3 has 16 residues. Here the CDR3 DNA reads TGTGCCAGCAGCTTTATAGCGGGAGGTACCCTAAGGGAGCAGTACTTC. Translating gives CASSFIAGGTLREQYF.

The rearrangement uses TRBV9 and TRBJ2-3; 8 bases agree with TRBD1. The CDR3 loop spans 18 amino acids. Germline V lookup: CDR1 SGDLS, CDR2 YYNGEE. V lost 4 bases to trimming and J lost 5 bases; unmatched junction nucleotides: 18. CDR3 coding DNA: TGTGCCAGCAGCCCCCCCTATTCCTCAGGGGGCGCCGAAGATACGCAGTATTTT. Translation: CASSPPYSSGGAEDTQYF.

The V call is TRBV30, the J call TRBJ1-2, with D tentatively TRBD1 (6 bases). Between the trimmed V and J ends, which lost 3 bases and 3 bases, there was a span of 11 bases. Germline CDR1 is GTSNPN and CDR2 is SVGIG (reference sequence). CDR3 length: 13 amino acids. This CDR3 reads CAWRSDSYYGYTF. The DNA of the CDR3 is TGTGCCTGGAGATCGGACAGTTACTATGGCTACACCTTC.

The chain links TRBV18 to TRBJ2-1; tentative D call: TRBD2 (5 bases). The CDR3 has 17 residues. V was clipped by 0 bases and J by 5 bases, with 17 bases between them. The germline V gene has CDR1 KGHSH and CDR2 LQKENI. CDR3 in DNA: TGTGCCAGCTCACCACCGTGGGAGTTTACGGCTGACAATGAGCAGTTCTTC. It specifies CASSPPWEFTADNEQFF.

For the CDR3, the DNA is TGTGCCAGCACCCTAAGATCGGGGATCGGGGAGCAGTACTTC. The encoded protein is CASTLRSGIGEQYF. The chain joins TRBV7-2 to TRBJ2-7; D may be TRBD2 (5 bases). V gave up 7 bases and J gave up 7 bases, with 20 bases separating them. Per germline, CDR1 SGHTA and CDR2 FQGNSA. This CDR3 has 14 residues.

The chain has TRBV5-1 and TRBJ2-7, with D perhaps matching TRBD2 (6 bases). The CDR3 length is 12 residues. Germline assignment: CDR1 SGHRS and CDR2 YFSETQ. Trimming removed 1 base at V and 4 bases at J, with 6 bases between. The CDR3 coding sequence is TGCGCCAGCAGCTTGAGCGGGTACGAGCAGTACTTC. This gives the protein CASSLSGYEQYF.

V usage is TRBV5-6 and J usage is TRBJ2-7; 10 bases map to TRBD2. This CDR3 has 16 residues. J was trimmed by 2 bases and V by 0 bases; bases with no gene match: 5. Germline V gene lookup returns CDR1 SGHDT and CDR2 YYEEEE. The CDR3 spells CASSLGSSGSPYEQYF. In DNA form, the CDR3 reads TGTGCCAGCAGCTTGGGGTCTAGCGGGAGTCCCTACGAGCAGTACTTC.

The chain employs TRBV4-3 and TRBJ2-1; 9 bases are shared with TRBD2. The V and J ends lost 2 bases and 4 bases, in that order; junction bases with no gene match: 3. The CDR3 runs to 15 residues. Germline V gene lookup returns CDR1 LGHNA and CDR2 YSLEER. The chain's CDR3 is CASSQLAGNYNEQFF. CDR3 nucleotide sequence: TGCGCCAGCAGCCAACTAGCGGGGAATTACAATGAGCAGTTCTTC.

The chain links TRBV30 to TRBJ2-7, with 8 bases fitting TRBD1. The CDR3 consists of 13 residues. Germline V gene data show CDR1 as GTSNPN and CDR2 as SVGIG (reference sequence). V dropped 4 bases and J dropped 3; count of bases not matched to a gene: 5. The CDR3 protein is CAWNTGTGYEQYF. The DNA of the CDR3 is TGTGCCTGGAACACCGGGACAGGCTACGAGCAGTACTTC.

V and J are TRBV10-3 and TRBJ1-2; tentative D call: TRBD1 (5 bases). CDR3 size: 14 residues. CDR1 and CDR2 (germline): ENHRY, SYGVKD. The ends were cut back, 6 bases at V and 7 bases at J, with 18 bases in the middle. The CDR3, as DNA: TGTGCCATCAGCCTTTCTCAGGGTGGCTCTGGCTACACCTTC. It encodes CAISLSQGGSGYTF.

The chain carries TRBV15 and TRBJ1-1; unclear D gene. Germline CDR1 and CDR2: LNHNV and YYDKDF (reference sequence). There are 12 residues in the CDR3. Between the trimmed V and J ends, which lost 0 bases and 10 bases, there was a span of 9 bases. CDR3 bases: TGTGCCACCAGCAGAGAGGGCAGGCCAGCTTTCTTT. Translating it yields CATSREGRPAFF.

Turning to this clone: This is likely a read error, given that the CDR3 carries no conserved phenylalanine or tryptophan at its end. The chain is built from TRBV29-1 and TRBJ1-2; 7 nucleotides align to TRBD1. The length of the CDR3 is 14 residues. J was trimmed by 5 bases and V by 4 bases; bases with no gene match: 10. Germline CDR1 reads SQVTM; CDR2 reads ANQGSEA. This CDR3 is CSVVGGTALYGYTL. CDR3 nucleotide sequence: TGCAGCGTTGTGGGTGGGACAGCCTTGTATGGCTACACCCTC.

As to this clone: A junction boundary mismatches the germline segment, possibly from a read error. The chain has TRBV19 and TRBJ2-5, with TRBD2 matching over 10 bases. CDR3 length: 17 amino acids. CDR1 and CDR2 from the germline V gene are LNHDA and SQIVND (reference sequence). The CDR3 DNA is TGTGCCAGTACCTCCGGGGGAAGCGGGAGGGCCGGAGAGAACCAGTACTTC. It specifies CASTSGGSGRAGENQYF.

This chain joins TRBV6-4 and TRBJ2-1; 8 bases are a match to TRBD2. J gave up 7 bases and V 3 bases, and 5 bases lay outside the gene matches. The CDR3 runs 14 residues. Germline V gene data show CDR1 as MRHNA and CDR2 as SNTAGT. The CDR3 here is CASSEGTRGNEQFF. The CDR3 DNA reads TGTGCCAGCAGTGAAGGGACTAGGGGTAATGAGCAGTTCTTC.

DNA of the CDR3: TGTGCCAGCAGCTCCGGGACAAGGACTAGCAACGAGCAGTACTTC. This codes for CASSSGTRTSNEQYF. The chain links TRBV5-6 to TRBJ2-7; 8 nucleotides align to TRBD2. J gave up 5 bases and V 3 bases, and 10 bases lay outside the gene matches. This CDR3 region has 15 residues. The germline V gene has CDR1 SGHDT and CDR2 YYEEEE.

This chain connects TRBV15 to TRBJ2-4; TRBD1 agrees at 9 bases. CDR3 length: 15 amino acids. The germline V gene has CDR1 LNHNV and CDR2 YYDKDF (reference sequence). Trimming removed 2 bases from V and 13 bases from J; junction bases left unmatched: 12. The CDR3: CATSRSPTGGLGQYF. The CDR3 DNA sequence: TGTGCCACCAGCAGATCGCCGACAGGGGGTCTTGGGCAGTACTTC. The variable domain in full, completed from reference TRBV15 and TRBJ2-4, reads DAMVIQNPRYQVTQFGKPVTLSCSQTLNHNVMYWYQQKSSQAPKLLFHYYDKDFNNEADTPDNFQSRRPNTSFCFLDIRSPGLGDTAMYLCATSRSPTGGLGQYFGAGTRLSVL.

CDR3 sequence (DNA): TGTGCCAGCAGTCGAGGGACAGCCGGGGCCACTGAAGCTTTCTTT. Protein product: CASSRGTAGATEAFF. The gene calls are TRBV6-5 and TRBJ1-1; TRBD1 matches 7 bases. V lost 5 bases to trimming and J lost 4 bases; unmatched junction nucleotides: 10. The CDR3 has 15 residues. Germline-derived CDR1 and CDR2 are MNHEY and SVGAGI.

Here the CDR3 DNA reads TGCGCCAGCAGTCGGTCCCAGGAAGGCGAGCAGTACTTC. Translating gives CASSRSQEGEQYF. This sequence joins TRBV10-1 and TRBJ2-7; D is uncertain. Germline V gene data show CDR1 as WNHNN and CDR2 as SYGVQD (reference sequence). The germline V and J ends were trimmed by 5 bases and 6 bases, with 14 bases remaining between them. The CDR3 is made up of 13 amino acids.

The chain employs TRBV4-3 and TRBJ2-7, with 7 bases matching TRBD1. The CDR3 spans 15 residues. With V trimmed by 4 bases and J by 5 bases, 11 bases remained unmatched. Germline CDR1 is LGHNA and CDR2 is YSLEER. This chain's CDR3 is CASSPREGARNEQYF. CDR3 nucleotide sequence: TGCGCCAGCAGCCCGAGAGAGGGGGCTCGGAACGAGCAGTACTTC.

A note on this clone: A read error may produce the germline difference seen at one junction end. This chain links TRBV25-1 with TRBJ2-5, with 7 bases fitting TRBD2. This CDR3 spans 9 amino acids. The germline gives CDR1 MGHDK, CDR2 SYGVNS. The CDR3 DNA is TGTGCGAGCGGGGCCCCCCAGGACTTC. It yields the protein CASGAPQDF.

V and J are TRBV5-1 and TRBJ2-7; 11 nucleotides agree with TRBD2. The V segment lost 4 bases and the J segment 4 bases; nucleotides outside the gene matches: 7. Germline assignment: CDR1 SGHRS and CDR2 YFSETQ. This CDR3 contains 15 residues. The CDR3 DNA reads as TGCGCCAGCAGCGAAGGGACTAGCGGACCATACGAGCAGTACTTC. Amino acid sequence: CASSEGTSGPYEQYF.

The chain employs TRBV5-1 and TRBJ2-3, with D perhaps matching TRBD2 (6 bases). Trimming took 1 base from V and 5 from J, leaving 11 bases between them. The CDR3 is 14 residues long. Germline V gene lookup returns CDR1 SGHRS and CDR2 YFSETQ. The CDR3 loop reads CASSLTSQRDTQYF. In nucleotides, the CDR3 is TGCGCCAGCAGCTTGACTAGCCAGAGAGATACGCAGTATTTT.